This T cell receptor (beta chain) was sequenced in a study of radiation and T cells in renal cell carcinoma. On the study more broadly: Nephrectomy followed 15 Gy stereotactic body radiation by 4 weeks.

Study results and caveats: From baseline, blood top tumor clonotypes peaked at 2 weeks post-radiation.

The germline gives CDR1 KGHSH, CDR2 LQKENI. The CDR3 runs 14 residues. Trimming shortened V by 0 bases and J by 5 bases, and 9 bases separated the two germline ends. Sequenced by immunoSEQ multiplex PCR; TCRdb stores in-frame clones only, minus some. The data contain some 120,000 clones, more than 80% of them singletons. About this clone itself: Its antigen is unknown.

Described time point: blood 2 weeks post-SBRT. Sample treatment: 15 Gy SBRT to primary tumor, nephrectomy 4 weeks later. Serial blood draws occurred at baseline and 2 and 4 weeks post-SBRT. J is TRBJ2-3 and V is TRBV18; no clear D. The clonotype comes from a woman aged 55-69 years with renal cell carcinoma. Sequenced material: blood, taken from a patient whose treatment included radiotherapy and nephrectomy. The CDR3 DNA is TGTGCCAGCTCACCACCGGATCGAGGAGATACGCAGTATTTT. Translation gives CASSPPDRGDTQYF. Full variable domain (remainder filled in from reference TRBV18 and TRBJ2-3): NAGVMQNPRHLVRRRGQEARLRCSPMKGHSHVYWYRQLPEEGLKFMVYLQKENIIDESGMPKERFSAEFPKEGPSILRIQQVVRGDSAAYFCASSPPDRGDTQYFGPGTRLTVL.